This T cell receptor (beta chain) was identified in a study of shared clonotypes between healthy human individuals. The V end was cut by 6 bases, the J end by 0 bases, with 9 bases between. The CDR3 runs 14 residues. Germline CDR1 MNHEY, CDR2 SMNVEV (reference sequence). Sequencing used immunoSEQ multiplex PCR; TCRdb keeps in-frame clones, though not all of them. The sample records about 480,000 clones, 75% to 85% being singletons. The clonotype comes from a middle-aged woman in good health. Some clones in this sample may be carry-over from other donors' samples. Sequencing was performed on PBMCs. The gene calls are TRBV27 and TRBJ2-4, with a tentative D call TRBD2 (6 bases). The CDR3 sequence is CASSLTRAKNIQYF. CDR3 bases: TGTGCCAGCAGCTTGACTAGAGCCAAAAACATTCAGTACTTC.